The clone carrying this T cell receptor (beta chain) was picked up a small number of times. Its antigen is not known. The CDR3 runs 15 residues. The V gene's germline CDR1 is SGHKS and CDR2 YYEKEE (reference sequence). V lost 0 bases and J 2 bases, leaving 12 bases between the germline ends. The sample is drawn from a study of T cells in Graves' hyperthyroidism and ophthalmopathy. Overall study findings and caveats: Stable hyperthyroidism was separated from ophthalmopathy by a model based on 13 V-J features.

RNA transcripts provided the source from which TCR beta CDR3 regions were amplified. First-round RT-PCR of the TCR CDR3 relied on the HTBI primer set. TCRdb analysed the multiplex PCR reads with MiXCR anew, one entry per CDR3 protein. The sample has 300,000 to 450,000 distinct CDR3 sequences, roughly 13% seen once. The clonotype was recovered from an older woman with Graves' hyperthyroidism. The chain couples TRBV5-5 to TRBJ2-7, with D perhaps TRBD1 (6 bases). Sequencing input: blood. The CDR3, as DNA: TGTGCCAGCAGCTTGGGTCTGGACAGCGCCTACGAGCAGTACTTC. Residues: CASSLGLDSAYEQYF. Supplemented by reference TRBV5-5 and TRBJ2-7, the full variable domain reads DAGVTQSPTHLIKTRGQQVTLRCSPISGHKSVSWYQQVLGQGPQFIFQYYEKEERGRGNFPDRFSARQFPNYSSELNVNALLLGDSALYLCASSLGLDSAYEQYFGPGTRLTVT.